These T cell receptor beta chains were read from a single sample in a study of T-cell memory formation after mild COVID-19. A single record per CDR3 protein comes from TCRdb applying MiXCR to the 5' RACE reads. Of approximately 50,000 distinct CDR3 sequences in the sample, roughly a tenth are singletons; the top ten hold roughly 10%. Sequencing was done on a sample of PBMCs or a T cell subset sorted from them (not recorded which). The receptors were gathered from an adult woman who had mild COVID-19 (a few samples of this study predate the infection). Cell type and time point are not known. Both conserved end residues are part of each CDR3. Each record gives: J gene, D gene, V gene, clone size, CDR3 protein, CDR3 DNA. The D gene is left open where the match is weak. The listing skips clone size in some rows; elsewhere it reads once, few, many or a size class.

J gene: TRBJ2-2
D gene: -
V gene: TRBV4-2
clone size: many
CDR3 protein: CASSPQAGRRTGELFF
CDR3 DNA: TGTGCCAGCAGCCCCCAGGCGGGGAGGAGAACCGGGGAGCTGTTTTTT

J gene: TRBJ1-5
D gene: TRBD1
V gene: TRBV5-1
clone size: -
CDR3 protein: CASSPTGGNQPQHF
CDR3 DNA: TGCGCCAGCAGTCCGACAGGGGGCAATCAGCCCCAGCATTTT

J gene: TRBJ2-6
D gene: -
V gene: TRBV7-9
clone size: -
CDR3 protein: CASSPGAYLPNVLTF
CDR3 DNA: TGTGCCAGCAGTCCAGGGGCCTACCTGCCCAACGTCCTGACTTTC

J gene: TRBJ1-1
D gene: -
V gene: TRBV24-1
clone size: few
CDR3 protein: CATTQGRGNTEAFF
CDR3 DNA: TGTGCCACCACCCAGGGGAGAGGGAACACTGAAGCTTTCTTT

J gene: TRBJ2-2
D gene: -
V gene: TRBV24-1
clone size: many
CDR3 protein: CATSGVLNTGELFF
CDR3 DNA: TGTGCCACCAGTGGAGTACTCAACACCGGGGAGCTGTTTTTT

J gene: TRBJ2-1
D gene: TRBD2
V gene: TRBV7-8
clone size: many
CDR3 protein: CASSLTLGLAGRYNEQFF
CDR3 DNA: TGTGCCAGCAGCTTAACCCTAGGACTAGCGGGAAGGTACAATGAGCAGTTCTTC

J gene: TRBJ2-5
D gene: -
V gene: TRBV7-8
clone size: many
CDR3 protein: CASSLVYGRVQGDETQYF
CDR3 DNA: TGTGCCAGCAGCTTAGTATATGGCAGGGTACAGGGAGACGAGACCCAGTACTTC

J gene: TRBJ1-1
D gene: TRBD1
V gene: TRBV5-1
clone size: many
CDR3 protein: CASSLSPTGGTEAFF
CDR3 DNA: TGCGCCAGCAGCTTGTCCCCCACAGGGGGAACTGAAGCTTTCTTT

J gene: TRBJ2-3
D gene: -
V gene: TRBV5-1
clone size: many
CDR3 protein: CASSPDQTTDTQYF
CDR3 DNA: TGCGCCAGCAGCCCGGATCAAACGACAGATACGCAGTATTTT

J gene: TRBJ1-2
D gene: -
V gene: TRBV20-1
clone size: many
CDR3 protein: CSARDSGTRYGYTF
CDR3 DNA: TGCAGTGCTAGAGATAGCGGGACAAGATACGGCTACACCTTC

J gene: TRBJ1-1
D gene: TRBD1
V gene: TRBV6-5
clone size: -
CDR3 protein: CASSYSPGTGGTEAFF
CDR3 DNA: TGTGCCAGCAGTTACTCCCCCGGGACAGGGGGCACTGAAGCTTTCTTT

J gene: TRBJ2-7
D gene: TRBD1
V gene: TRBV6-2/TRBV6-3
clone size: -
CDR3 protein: CASTPTGVGNYEQYF
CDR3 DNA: TGTGCCAGCACCCCGACAGGGGTGGGTAACTACGAGCAGTACTTC

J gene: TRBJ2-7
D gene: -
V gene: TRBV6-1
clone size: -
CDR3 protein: CASTKWGGVDEQYF
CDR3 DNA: TGTGCCAGCACCAAGTGGGGGGGCGTCGACGAGCAGTACTTC

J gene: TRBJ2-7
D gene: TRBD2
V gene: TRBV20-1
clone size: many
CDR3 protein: CSARDKSRLAGLYEQYF
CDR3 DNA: TGCAGTGCTAGAGATAAATCTCGACTAGCGGGACTATACGAGCAGTACTTC

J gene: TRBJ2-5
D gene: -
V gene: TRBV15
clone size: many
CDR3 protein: CATSYRAQETQYF
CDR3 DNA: TGTGCCACCAGTTACAGGGCTCAAGAGACCCAGTACTTC

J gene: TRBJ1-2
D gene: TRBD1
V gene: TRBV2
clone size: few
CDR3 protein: CASKDRASDYGYTF
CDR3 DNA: TGTGCCAGCAAGGACAGGGCCTCGGACTATGGCTACACCTTC

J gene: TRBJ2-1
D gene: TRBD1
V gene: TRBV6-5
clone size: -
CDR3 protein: CASSYLGPRTGSYNEQFF
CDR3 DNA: TGTGCCAGCAGTTACCTAGGACCTCGGACAGGTTCCTACAATGAGCAGTTCTTC

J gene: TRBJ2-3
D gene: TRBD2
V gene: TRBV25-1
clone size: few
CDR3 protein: CASSETSGRVDTQYF
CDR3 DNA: TGTGCCAGCAGTGAGACTAGCGGGAGGGTGGATACGCAGTATTTT

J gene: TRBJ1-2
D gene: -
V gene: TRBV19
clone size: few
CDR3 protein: CASSTGQIRYGYTF
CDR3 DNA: TGTGCCAGTAGTACCGGACAGATACGCTATGGCTACACCTTC

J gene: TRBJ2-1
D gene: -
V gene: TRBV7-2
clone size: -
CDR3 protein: CASSFFRGRYNEQFF
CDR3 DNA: TGTGCCAGCAGCTTTTTTCGGGGGAGATACAATGAGCAGTTCTTC

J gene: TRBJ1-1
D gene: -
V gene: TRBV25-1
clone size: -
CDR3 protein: CASSEGRTEAFF
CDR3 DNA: TGTGCCAGCAGTGAAGGGAGGACTGAAGCTTTCTTT

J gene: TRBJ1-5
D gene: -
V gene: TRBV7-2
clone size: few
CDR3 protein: CASSTRGNQPQHF
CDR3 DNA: TGTGCCAGCAGCACTAGGGGCAATCAGCCCCAGCATTTT

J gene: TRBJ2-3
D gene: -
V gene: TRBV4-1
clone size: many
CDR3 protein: CASSTPSSGARWEDDTQYF
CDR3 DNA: TGCGCCAGCAGCACCCCGTCCTCGGGGGCGAGGTGGGAGGACGATACGCAGTATTTT

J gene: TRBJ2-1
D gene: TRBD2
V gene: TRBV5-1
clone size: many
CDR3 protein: CASSSTSSEQFF
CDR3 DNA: TGCGCCAGCAGCTCGACTAGCAGTGAGCAGTTCTTC

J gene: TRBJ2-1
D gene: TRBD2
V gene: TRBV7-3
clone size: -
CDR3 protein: CASSVGLAGNNEQFF
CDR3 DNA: TGTGCCAGCAGCGTTGGACTAGCGGGGAACAATGAGCAGTTCTTC

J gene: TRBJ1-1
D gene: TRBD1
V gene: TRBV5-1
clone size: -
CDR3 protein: CASSLAMGQHTEAFF
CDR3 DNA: TGCGCCAGCAGCTTGGCCATGGGACAGCACACTGAAGCTTTCTTT

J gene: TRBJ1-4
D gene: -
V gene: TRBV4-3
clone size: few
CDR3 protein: CASSQASGLEKLFF
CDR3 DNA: TGCGCCAGCAGCCAAGCAAGCGGGTTAGAAAAACTGTTTTTT

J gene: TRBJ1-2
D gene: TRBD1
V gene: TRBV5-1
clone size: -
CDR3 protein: CASSLEAGGGLYGYTF
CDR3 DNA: TGCGCCAGCAGCTTGGAGGCAGGGGGCGGCCTCTATGGCTACACCTTC

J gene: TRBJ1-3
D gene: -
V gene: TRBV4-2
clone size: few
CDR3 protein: CASSQDLVSGNTIYF
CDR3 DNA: TGTGCCAGCAGCCAAGATCTTGTCTCTGGAAACACCATATATTTT

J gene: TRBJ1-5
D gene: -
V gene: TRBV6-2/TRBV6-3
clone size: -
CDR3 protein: CASRVFGGRASNQPQHF
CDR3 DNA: TGTGCCAGCCGGGTTTTTGGGGGTAGGGCCAGCAATCAGCCCCAGCATTTT

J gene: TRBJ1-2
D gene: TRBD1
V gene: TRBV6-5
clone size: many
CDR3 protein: CASSHGQVNGYTF
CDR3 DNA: TGTGCCAGCAGCCACGGACAGGTCAATGGCTACACCTTC

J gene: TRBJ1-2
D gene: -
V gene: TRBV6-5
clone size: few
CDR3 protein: CASSYSNSYGYTF
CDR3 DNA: TGTGCCAGCAGCTATTCGAATAGCTATGGCTACACCTTC

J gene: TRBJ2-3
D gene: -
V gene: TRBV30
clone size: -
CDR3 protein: CAWSPNRDTQYF
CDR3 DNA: TGTGCCTGGAGCCCTAACAGGGATACGCAGTATTTT

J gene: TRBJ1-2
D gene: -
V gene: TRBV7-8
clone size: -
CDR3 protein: CASRRLLGGYTF
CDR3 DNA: TGTGCCTCCCGCAGGCTTCTGGGAGGCTACACCTTC

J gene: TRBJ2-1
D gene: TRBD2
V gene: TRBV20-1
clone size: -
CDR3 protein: CSARASGGPYNEQFF
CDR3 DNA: TGCAGTGCTAGGGCTAGCGGGGGCCCATACAATGAGCAGTTCTTC

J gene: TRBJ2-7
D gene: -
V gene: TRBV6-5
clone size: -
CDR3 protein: CASSYLRSKYEQYF
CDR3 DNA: TGTGCCAGCAGTTACTTAAGGTCAAAATACGAGCAGTACTTC

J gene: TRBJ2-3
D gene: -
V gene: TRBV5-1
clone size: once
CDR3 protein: CASSLVASIGDTQYF
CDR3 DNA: TGCGCCAGCAGCTTGGTGGCCTCCATAGGAGATACGCAGTATTTT

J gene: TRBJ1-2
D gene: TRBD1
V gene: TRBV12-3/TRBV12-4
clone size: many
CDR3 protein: CASSAGQSYGYTF
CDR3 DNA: TGTGCCAGCAGTGCGGGACAGTCCTATGGCTACACCTTC

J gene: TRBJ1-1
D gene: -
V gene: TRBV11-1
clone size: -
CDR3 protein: CASSSSRVGGTEAFF
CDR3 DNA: TGTGCCAGCAGCTCCTCCAGGGTTGGGGGCACTGAAGCTTTCTTT

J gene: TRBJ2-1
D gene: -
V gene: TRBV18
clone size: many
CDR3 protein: CASSPSSGAFNEQFF
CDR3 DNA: TGTGCCAGCTCACCCTCATCGGGGGCGTTCAATGAGCAGTTCTTC

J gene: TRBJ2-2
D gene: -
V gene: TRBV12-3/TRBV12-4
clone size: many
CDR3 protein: CASSTSSVSGELFF
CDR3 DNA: TGTGCCAGCAGTACATCTAGCGTCTCCGGGGAGCTGTTTTTT

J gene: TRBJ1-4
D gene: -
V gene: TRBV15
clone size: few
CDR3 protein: CATRGGGFGEKLFF
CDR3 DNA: TGTGCCACCAGAGGAGGGGGTTTTGGTGAAAAACTGTTTTTT

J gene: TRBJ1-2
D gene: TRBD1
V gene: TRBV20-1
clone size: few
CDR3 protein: CSARVRGQGDGYTF
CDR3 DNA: TGCAGTGCTAGAGTTCGGGGACAGGGCGATGGCTACACCTTC